This T cell receptor beta chain was sequenced in a study of T cell changes during pregnancy in multiple sclerosis (dated by TCRdb to between 2018 and 2021). Context from the whole study: Changes in the T cell repertoire over the course of pregnancy were examined in this study in women with multiple sclerosis.

On this clone itself: Which antigen it targets is not known. The sample holds no much larger clone one base away, and base qualities are not on file.

The receptor library was made with the immunoSEQ multiplex PCR assay. Entries here come from immuneACCESS through TCRdb and include only in-frame sequences with V and J called. Some clones fail to appear in such tables; in the studies checked, an unresolved V gene covers under half of the shortfall, and the cause of the remainder is unknown. Present in this sample are roughly 57,000 clones, approximately 94% of which were seen just once. The ten most abundant clones make up under 3% of the sample. From its cysteine to its phenylalanine, the CDR3 spans 12 amino acids. Of the read, only the CDR3 DNA is kept; its 36 bases are in frame from base 1. As encoded in the germline V gene, CDR1 is MNHNS while CDR2 is SASEGT. Trimming removed 3 bases from V and 11 bases from J, leaving 11 bases between the germline ends.

This clonotype was sampled from a female donor with multiple sclerosis, enrolled in a pregnancy study. The specimen comprised CD8+ T cells from peripheral blood mononuclear cells, sampled after pregnancy. The chain is made from TRBV6-1 and TRBJ1-5; possibly the D gene is TRBD1, per 5 matching bases. The DNA sequence is TGTGCCAGCAGTGATAGTCGGGGGACCCAGCATTTT. Its protein product is CASSDSRGTQHF.